Sequencing of this TCR beta chain was carried out in a study of blood T cell repertoires in COVID-19 (TCRdb year 2020). General notes on the study: Samples from collaborators originated in the United States, Italy and Spain and spanned both the acute and convalescent phases of COVID-19. The material from the prospective study consisted of cDNA or gDNA derived from T cells, B-cell-depleted T cells, or PBMCs. The repertoires were made available in a free public database intended to serve as a resource for research on the immune response to SARS-CoV-2. Sample metadata almost always included a de-identified subject ID, COVID-19 status, age in years and sex. Where HLA class I and class II types were available, the types were taken from metadata supplied by the sample provider, not from assay-based typing. The samples were drawn from the first 160 participants of the ongoing ImmuneRACE study and from 950 to 1,500 subjects provided by 6 global collaborators. Deeply sampled blood TCRbeta repertoires from subjects exposed to, actively infected with, or recovered from COVID-19 were included in the dataset.

About this clone itself: It lacks a known antigen. Per-base qualities were not stored, and no clone one base away is much larger.

The CDR1 and CDR2 encoded by the germline V gene are MGHRA and YSYEKL. V is cut back by 3 bases and J by 4 bases, with 6 bases in the junction unmatched. The CDR3 numbers 17 residues from cysteine through phenylalanine. The read is trimmed to its CDR3 DNA, 51 bases read in frame from base 1. TCRbeta CDR3 regions were amplified from genomic DNA using the immunoSEQ Assay, a bias-controlled multiplex PCR. Turning to the authors' computational methods: The number of nucleated cells in each sample was estimated by amplification of reference gene primers within the assay. Sequence reads were collapsed and filtered to measure the absolute abundance of every unique TCRbeta CDR3 rearrangement. For each sample, productive Simpson clonality was calculated as the square root of Simpson's diversity index over productive rearrangements. The source is immuneACCESS, and TCRdb retained only in-frame sequences with V and J called. Part of the clones is not carried over; for the studies checked, unresolved V genes explain less than half of this, and the remainder is unexplained. Clone size and the V and J calls come from that table; the DNA yielded D and trimming. The sample table lists around 450,000 clones, 70% to 90% of them with a count of one. Roughly 2% of the sample rests with the top ten.

Participants in the prospective study were enrolled through a virtual design, were aged roughly 18 to 100 years, and lived in some 24 United States geographic areas. Cohort assignment in the prospective study relied on participant-reported clinical history from a screening survey and a study questionnaire. Mobile phlebotomists in the prospective study collected whole blood, serum and a nasopharyngeal or oropharyngeal swab from every participant. Additional blood draws and questionnaires over an approximately two-month period could optionally be provided by prospective study participants. Blood samples from the prospective study were shipped frozen or at room temperature prior to DNA extraction. Paper-wide results and their limitations: The amount of clinical and demographic metadata varied by source and participant and was provided uncurated.

Sequencing used PBMCs or T cells enriched from blood (not recorded which). This sequence uses TRBV4-1 and TRBJ2-3, with TRBD2 identical over 14 junction bases. The source is a woman younger than 30 with acute COVID-19. The CDR3 region reads CASSHPGTSGGSDTQYF. The DNA is TGCGCCAGCAGCCATCCCGGGACTAGCGGGGGATCAGATACGCAGTATTTT.